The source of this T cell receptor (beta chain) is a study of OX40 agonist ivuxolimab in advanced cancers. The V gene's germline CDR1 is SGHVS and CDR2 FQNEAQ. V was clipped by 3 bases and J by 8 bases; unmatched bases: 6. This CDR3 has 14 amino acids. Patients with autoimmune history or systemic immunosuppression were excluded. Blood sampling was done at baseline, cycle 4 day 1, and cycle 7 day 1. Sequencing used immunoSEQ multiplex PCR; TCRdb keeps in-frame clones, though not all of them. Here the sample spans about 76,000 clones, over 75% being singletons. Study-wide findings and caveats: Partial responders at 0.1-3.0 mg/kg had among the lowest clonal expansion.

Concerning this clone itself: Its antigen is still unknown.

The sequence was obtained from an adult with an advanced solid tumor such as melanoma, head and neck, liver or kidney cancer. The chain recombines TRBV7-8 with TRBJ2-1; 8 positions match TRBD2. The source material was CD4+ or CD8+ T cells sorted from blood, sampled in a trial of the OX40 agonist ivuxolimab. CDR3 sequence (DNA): TGTGCCAGCAGCTTTCGGGAGGGGGTCCATGAGCAGTTCTTC. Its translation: CASSFREGVHEQFF.